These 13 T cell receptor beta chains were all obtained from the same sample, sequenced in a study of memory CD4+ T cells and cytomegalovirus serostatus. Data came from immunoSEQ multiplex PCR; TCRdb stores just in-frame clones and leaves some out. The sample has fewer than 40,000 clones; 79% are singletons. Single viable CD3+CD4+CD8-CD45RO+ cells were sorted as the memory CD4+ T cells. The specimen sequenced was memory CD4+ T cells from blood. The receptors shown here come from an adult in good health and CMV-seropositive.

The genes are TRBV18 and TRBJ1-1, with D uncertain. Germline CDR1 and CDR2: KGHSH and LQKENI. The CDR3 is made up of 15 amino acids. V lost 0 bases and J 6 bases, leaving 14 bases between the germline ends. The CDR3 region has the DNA TGTGCCAGCTCACCACCAGGAGGGTCTGATGCTGAAGCTTTCTTT. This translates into CASSPPGGSDAEAFF.

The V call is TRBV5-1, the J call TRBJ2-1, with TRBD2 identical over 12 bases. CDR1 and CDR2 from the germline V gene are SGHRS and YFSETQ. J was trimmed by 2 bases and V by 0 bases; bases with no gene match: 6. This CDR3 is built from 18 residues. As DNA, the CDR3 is TGCGCCAGCAGCTTGGAACCTAGCGGGAGGGTACCCTACAATGAGCAGTTCTTC. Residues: CASSLEPSGRVPYNEQFF.

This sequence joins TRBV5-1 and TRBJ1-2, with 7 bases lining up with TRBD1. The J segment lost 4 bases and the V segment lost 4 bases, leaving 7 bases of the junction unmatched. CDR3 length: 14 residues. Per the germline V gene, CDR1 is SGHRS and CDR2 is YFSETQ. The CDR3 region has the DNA TGCGCCAGCAGCCCGCTACAGGGGAGCTATGGCTACACCTTC. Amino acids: CASSPLQGSYGYTF.

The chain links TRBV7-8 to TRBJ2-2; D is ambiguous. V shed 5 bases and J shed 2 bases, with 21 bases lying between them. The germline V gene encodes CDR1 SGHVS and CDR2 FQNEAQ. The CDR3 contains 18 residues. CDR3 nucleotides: TGTGCCAGCAGCCATAAGGCAGACATCTTAGCTAACACCGGGGAGCTGTTTTTT. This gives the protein CASSHKADILANTGELFF.

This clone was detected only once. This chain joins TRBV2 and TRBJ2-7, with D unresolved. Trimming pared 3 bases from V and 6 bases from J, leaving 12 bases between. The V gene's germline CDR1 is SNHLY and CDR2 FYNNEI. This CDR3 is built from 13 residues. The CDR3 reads CASSDNRAGEQYF. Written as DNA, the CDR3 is TGTGCCAGCAGTGACAACAGAGCCGGCGAGCAGTACTTC.

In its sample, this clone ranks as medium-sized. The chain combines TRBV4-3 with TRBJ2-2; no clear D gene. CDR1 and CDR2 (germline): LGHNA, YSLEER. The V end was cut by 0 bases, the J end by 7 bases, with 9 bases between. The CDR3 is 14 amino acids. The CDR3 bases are TGCGCCAGCAGCCAAGATTGGAATGGCGGGGAGCTGTTTTTT. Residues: CASSQDWNGGELFF.

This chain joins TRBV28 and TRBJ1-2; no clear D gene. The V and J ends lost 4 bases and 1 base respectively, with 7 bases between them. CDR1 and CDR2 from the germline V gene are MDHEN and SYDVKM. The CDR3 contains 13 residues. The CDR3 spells CASSYGNNYGYTF. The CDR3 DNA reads TGTGCCAGCAGTTATGGCAATAACTATGGCTACACCTTC.

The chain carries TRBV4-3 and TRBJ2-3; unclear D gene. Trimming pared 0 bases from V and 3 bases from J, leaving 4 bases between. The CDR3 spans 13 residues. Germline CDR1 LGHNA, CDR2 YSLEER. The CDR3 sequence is CASSQDLTDTQYF. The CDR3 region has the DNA TGCGCCAGCAGCCAAGATCTGACAGATACGCAGTATTTT.

The CDR3 DNA sequence: TGTGCCAGCAGCCCGGGTGAGGGCTATGAGCAGTTCTTC. Translated: CASSPGEGYEQFF. The V gene is TRBV6-5, the J gene TRBJ2-1, with D possibly being TRBD2 (5 bases). The CDR3 is made up of 13 amino acids. The ends were cut back, 6 bases at V and 8 bases at J, with 14 bases in the middle. Looked up from germline, CDR1 is MNHEY and CDR2 is SVGAGI.

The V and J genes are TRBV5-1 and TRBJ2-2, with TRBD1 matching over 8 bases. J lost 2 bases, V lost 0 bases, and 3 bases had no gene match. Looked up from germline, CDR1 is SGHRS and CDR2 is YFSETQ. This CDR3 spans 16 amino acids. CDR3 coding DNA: TGCGCCAGCAGCTTGGACAGGGGGGTTAACACCGGGGAGCTGTTTTTT. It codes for CASSLDRGVNTGELFF.

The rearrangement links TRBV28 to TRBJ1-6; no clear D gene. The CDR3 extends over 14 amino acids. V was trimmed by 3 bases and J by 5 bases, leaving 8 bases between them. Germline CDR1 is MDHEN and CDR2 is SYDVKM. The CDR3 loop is CASSLVQNNSPLHF. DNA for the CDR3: TGTGCCAGCAGTTTGGTACAGAATAATTCACCCCTCCACTTT. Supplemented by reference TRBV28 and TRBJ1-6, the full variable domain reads DVKVTQSSRYLVKRTGEKVFLECVQDMDHENMFWYRQDPGLGLRLIYFSYDVKMKEKGDIPEGYSVSREKKERFSLILESASTNQTSMYLCASSLVQNNSPLHFGNGTRLTVT.

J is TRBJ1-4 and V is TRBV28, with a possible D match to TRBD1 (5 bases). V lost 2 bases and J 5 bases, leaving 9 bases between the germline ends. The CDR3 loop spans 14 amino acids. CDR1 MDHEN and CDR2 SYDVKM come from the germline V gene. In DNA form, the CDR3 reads TGTGCCAGCAGTTTAGGGGGGAGGAATGAAAAACTGTTTTTT. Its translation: CASSLGGRNEKLFF.

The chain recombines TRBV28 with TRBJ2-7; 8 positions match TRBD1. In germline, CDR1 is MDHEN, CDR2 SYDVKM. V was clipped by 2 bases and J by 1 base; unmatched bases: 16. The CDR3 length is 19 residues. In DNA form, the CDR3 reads TGTGCCAGCAGTTTAAGTGAAGGCAGGGGGCGCTTTGGGTCCTACGAGCAGTACTTC. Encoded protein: CASSLSEGRGRFGSYEQYF. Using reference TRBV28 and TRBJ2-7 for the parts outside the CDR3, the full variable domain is DVKVTQSSRYLVKRTGEKVFLECVQDMDHENMFWYRQDPGLGLRLIYFSYDVKMKEKGDIPEGYSVSREKKERFSLILESASTNQTSMYLCASSLSEGRGRFGSYEQYFGPGTRLTVT.